This is a list of T cell receptor beta chains from one sample in a study of T cell responses to AZD1222 COVID-19 vaccine. Profiled with immunoSEQ multiplex PCR; TCRdb holds only in-frame clones, not every one. The sample lists roughly 150,000 clones; around nine tenths were seen once. Here the sequenced sample was peripheral blood, taken on day 0 of AZD1222 vaccination. Receptors originate from an adult in good health. Both conserved end residues are part of each CDR3. A D gene is named only where the DNA matches it firmly. Some rows have no size entry. The others give once, few or many, or a class for an expanded clone.

>18|.|TRBJ2-6|.|TRBV13
TGTGCCAGCAGCTTAATAGCACAGGGTAGCTCTGGGGCCAACGTCCTGACTTTC
CASSLIAQGSSGANVLTF
>14|.|TRBJ1-2|.|TRBV7-9
TGTGCCAGCAGCCTGGGATCGGGTTTGGGAGGCTACACCTTC
CASSLGSGLGGYTF
>17|.|TRBJ2-7|TRBD1|TRBV28
TGTGCCAGCAGTTTTGTAATAGGGGGACAGACTAACTACGAGCAGTACTTC
CASSFVIGGQTNYEQYF
>13|once|TRBJ2-7|.|TRBV6-5
TGTGCCAGCAGTTCCCCGTCTCGGGAGGAGCAGTACTTC
CASSSPSREEQYF
>16|.|TRBJ2-3|TRBD2|TRBV7-3
TGTGCCAGCAGCCCCAGACTAGCGGGAGAGGCAGATACGCAGTATTTT
CASSPRLAGEADTQYF
>14|few|TRBJ2-2|.|TRBV27
TGTGCCAGCAGTTTATATCTATGGGGCGGGGAGCTGTTTTTT
CASSLYLWGGELFF
>17|.|TRBJ2-2|TRBD1|TRBV7-9
TGTGCCAGCAGCTCCCGTACGGGACAGGGAGGAACCGGGGAGCTGTTTTTT
CASSSRTGQGGTGELFF
>16|.|TRBJ2-7|.|TRBV11-1
TGTGCCAGCAGCCCGTACAAAAGGGAGAGAGGGAACGAGCAGTACTTC
CASSPYKRERGNEQYF
>15|.|TRBJ1-1|TRBD1|TRBV28
TGTGCCAGCAGTAGGACAGGGGGAATGAACACTGAAGCTTTCTTT
CASSRTGGMNTEAFF
>16|.|TRBJ1-5|.|TRBV7-9
TGTGCCAGCAGCTTAGAGGTACCCTCCTTCAATCAGCCCCAGCATTTT
CASSLEVPSFNQPQHF
>16|.|TRBJ1-3|.|TRBV28
TGTGCCAGCAGTTGGGCACCACCTCGCTCTGGAAACACCATATATTTT
CASSWAPPRSGNTIYF